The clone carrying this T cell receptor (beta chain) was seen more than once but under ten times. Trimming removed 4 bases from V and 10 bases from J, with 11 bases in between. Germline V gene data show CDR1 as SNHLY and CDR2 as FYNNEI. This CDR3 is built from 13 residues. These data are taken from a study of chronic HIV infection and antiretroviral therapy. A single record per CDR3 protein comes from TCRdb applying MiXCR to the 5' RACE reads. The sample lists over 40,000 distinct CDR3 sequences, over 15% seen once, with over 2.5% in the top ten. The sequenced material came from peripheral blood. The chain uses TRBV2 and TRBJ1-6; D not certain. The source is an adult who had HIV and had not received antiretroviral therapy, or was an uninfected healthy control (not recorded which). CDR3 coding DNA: TGTGCCAGCAGTGGGGATCGGAGATCACCCCTCCACTTT. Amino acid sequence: CASSGDRRSPLHF. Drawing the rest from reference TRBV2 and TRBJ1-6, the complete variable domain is EPEVTQTPSHQVTQMGQEVILRCVPISNHLYFYWYRQILGQKVEFLVSFYNNEISEKSEIFDDQFSVERPDGSNFTLKIRSTKLEDSAMYFCASSGDRRSPLHFGNGTRLTVT.